The source of this TCR beta chain is a study of CD8+ T cells in alopecia areata. Turning to the study itself: Treated patients took oral tofacitinib at 5 to 10 mg twice daily. Findings and caveats of the study: Against the mouse data, patients shared TCRs less clearly, possibly for HLA reasons. When scalp samples are sequenced, resident alphabeta T cells of normal skin are also captured.

For this clone: The antigen remains unidentified.

Following extraction, RNA underwent reverse transcription to cDNA, which served as the sequencing template. Data came from immunoSEQ multiplex PCR; TCRdb stores just in-frame clones and leaves some out. The sample includes about 130,000 clones, 45% to 65% of them seen just once. This CDR3 comprises 15 residues. V was shortened by 2 bases and J by 0 bases, with 9 bases between the two germline ends. Germline values: CDR1 SGHAT, CDR2 FQDESV (reference sequence). Researchers picked out CD4+ and CD8+ T cells from PBMCs by sorting. Sample: CD4+ T cells sorted from blood, taken at week 0. The chain couples TRBV11-1 to TRBJ2-3; D not certain. This clonotype was obtained from a human donor with alopecia areata. CDR3 nucleotides: TGTGCCAGCAGCTTAAGGTTGCGTAGCACAGATACGCAGTATTTT. Translating gives CASSLRLRSTDTQYF.